The rows below give T cell receptor beta chains drawn from one sample of a study of T cell responses to AZD1222 COVID-19 vaccine. Libraries were prepared by immunoSEQ multiplex PCR; TCRdb keeps only in-frame clonotypes and omits some of them. The sample has around 150,000 clones, about nine tenths seen once; the top ten hold 5% to 6.5%. The sample here was peripheral blood, taken 28 days after the second AZD1222 dose. These receptors all stem from an adult who received the AZD1222 COVID-19 vaccine. Both conserved end residues are part of each CDR3. D genes are given only for firm matches. Part of the rows lack a size; the others show once, few, many or a class for expanded clones.

CDR3 protein: CASSQGLASEQYF; J gene: TRBJ2-7; V gene: TRBV6-5; D gene: TRBD2; clone size: .
CDR3 protein: CASRGQSNQPQHF; J gene: TRBJ1-5; V gene: TRBV2; D gene: TRBD1; clone size: .
CDR3 protein: CATRTPTGGVGPTNEKLFF; J gene: TRBJ1-4; V gene: TRBV15; D gene: TRBD1; clone size: .
CDR3 protein: CASSLRTEAKNIQYF; J gene: TRBJ2-4; V gene: TRBV11-1; D gene: .; clone size: .
CDR3 protein: CASSFGRGRSSDTQYF; J gene: TRBJ2-3; V gene: TRBV5-1; D gene: .; clone size: .
CDR3 protein: CASSRGGDNSPLHF; J gene: TRBJ1-6; V gene: TRBV28; D gene: .; clone size: .
CDR3 protein: CASSPDRGRQETQYF; J gene: TRBJ2-5; V gene: TRBV28; D gene: TRBD1; clone size: .
CDR3 protein: CASSLARNSPLHF; J gene: TRBJ1-6; V gene: TRBV27; D gene: .; clone size: .
CDR3 protein: CASSDTGPDTQYF; J gene: TRBJ2-3; V gene: TRBV19; D gene: .; clone size: .
CDR3 protein: CASSLDSAGGAEKLFF; J gene: TRBJ1-4; V gene: TRBV11-2; D gene: TRBD1; clone size: .
CDR3 protein: CASMTGLGGYNEQFF; J gene: TRBJ2-1; V gene: TRBV6-5; D gene: .; clone size: .
CDR3 protein: CASSPRQGSRNTEAFF; J gene: TRBJ1-1; V gene: TRBV18; D gene: .; clone size: .
CDR3 protein: CASSQEPGTDLTYGYTF; J gene: TRBJ1-2; V gene: TRBV4-1; D gene: TRBD1; clone size: .
CDR3 protein: CASSLGGSSYEQYF; J gene: TRBJ2-7; V gene: TRBV5-1; D gene: .; clone size: .
CDR3 protein: CASSLTRQETQYF; J gene: TRBJ2-5; V gene: TRBV5-4; D gene: .; clone size: few
CDR3 protein: CATGEGRRNTEAFF; J gene: TRBJ1-1; V gene: TRBV6-5; D gene: .; clone size: .
CDR3 protein: CASGGQSYGYTF; J gene: TRBJ1-2; V gene: TRBV6-5; D gene: TRBD1; clone size: .
CDR3 protein: CASSQDEGRNYGYTF; J gene: TRBJ1-2; V gene: TRBV4-3; D gene: .; clone size: .
CDR3 protein: CASRRTGQNEKLFF; J gene: TRBJ1-4; V gene: TRBV5-1; D gene: TRBD1; clone size: .
CDR3 protein: CASSPRGQGTNTEAFF; J gene: TRBJ1-1; V gene: TRBV7-3; D gene: TRBD1; clone size: .
CDR3 protein: CASSQVGGQGYTF; J gene: TRBJ1-2; V gene: TRBV4-2; D gene: .; clone size: .
CDR3 protein: CASSRDHPETGNTIYF; J gene: TRBJ1-3; V gene: TRBV18; D gene: .; clone size: .
CDR3 protein: CASSESTDTQYF; J gene: TRBJ2-3; V gene: TRBV10-1; D gene: .; clone size: .
CDR3 protein: CASSFWDLIGGTDTQYF; J gene: TRBJ2-3; V gene: TRBV28; D gene: .; clone size: .
CDR3 protein: CASSKGQGPTNYGYTF; J gene: TRBJ1-2; V gene: TRBV5-1; D gene: TRBD1; clone size: .
CDR3 protein: CATSSVGIWAGELFF; J gene: TRBJ2-2; V gene: TRBV15; D gene: .; clone size: .
CDR3 protein: CASTGIPNSPLHF; J gene: TRBJ1-6; V gene: TRBV28; D gene: .; clone size: .
CDR3 protein: CASSPSPGASYEQYF; J gene: TRBJ2-7; V gene: TRBV7-3; D gene: .; clone size: once
CDR3 protein: CASSRTRTGNTIYF; J gene: TRBJ1-3; V gene: TRBV6-5; D gene: .; clone size: .
CDR3 protein: CASSPGTGEQYF; J gene: TRBJ2-7; V gene: TRBV5-6; D gene: TRBD1; clone size: .
CDR3 protein: CASSQVRGDQPQHF; J gene: TRBJ1-5; V gene: TRBV3-1/TRBV3-2; D gene: .; clone size: .
CDR3 protein: CASSIGRGVNSEAFF; J gene: TRBJ1-1; V gene: TRBV19; D gene: .; clone size: .